This T cell receptor beta chain was captured in a study of naive and memory T cell subsets. Study-level results: Reportedly, tuberculin skin test sites gave far more TCRs than other biopsies.

Sample treatment: skin biopsy from PPD injection site in Mantoux-positive individual. An oligonucleotide containing a UMI was ligated to the 3' end of TCR cDNA. Individuals with a positive Mantoux test gave biopsies from PPD-injected skin. Input was roughly 1 to 1,100 ng of DNase-treated total RNA without cell sorting. Amplification of ligated cDNA took four PCR rounds with SP2 and nested alpha and beta constant primers. A single record per CDR3 protein comes from TCRdb applying MiXCR to the UMI-ligation and nested PCR reads. The repertoire holds around 20,000 distinct CDR3 sequences, 6% seen once, with around 6.5% in the top ten. The CDR3 has 18 amino acids. V was pared by 6 bases and J by 8 bases, with 30 bases between. From germline, CDR1 is SGDLS and CDR2 YYNGEE. Ten or more counts support this clonotype. Its cognate antigen is unknown.

This TCR derives from an adult in good health. The material sequenced was skin, taken from a tuberculin skin test site. This rearrangement joins TRBV9 to TRBJ2-1; perhaps TRBD2 as D (6 bases). DNA for the CDR3: TGTGCCAGCACCCACCATCATCTGGCTAGGGAGGTTTTGGATGAGCAGTTCTTC. Residues: CASTHHHLAREVLDEQFF.